The 29 T cell receptor beta chains reported below all come from one sample, sequenced in a study of blood T cell repertoires in COVID-19. Assay used: immunoSEQ multiplex PCR; TCRdb lists only in-frame clones, some missing. The table lists approximately 190,000 clones, about 80% of them singletons. The sequencing sample was made of peripheral blood. The source is a woman in her sixties with COVID-19, enrolled during active disease.

The chain carries TRBV3-1 (or the pseudogene TRBV3-2) and TRBJ2-5; 8 bases agree with TRBD2. Losses at the gene ends were 4 bases for V and 5 bases for J; bases not matched to a gene: 6. Germline V gene sequence: CDR1 LGHDT, CDR2 YNNKEL (reference sequence). CDR3 length: 14 amino acids. The CDR3, as DNA: TGTGCCAGCAGCCTCGGGAGGGTCATTGAGACCCAGTACTTC. It yields the protein CASSLGRVIETQYF.

V usage is TRBV10-2 and J usage is TRBJ1-2; maybe TRBD1 (5 bases). V was shortened by 2 bases and J by 7 bases, with 14 bases between the two germline ends. Germline CDR1 and CDR2: WSHSY and SAAADI. The CDR3 sequence is 14 residues long. The CDR3 spells CASSEGRFRGGYTF. CDR3 nucleotide sequence: TGCGCCAGCAGTGAGGGACGGTTTAGGGGTGGCTACACCTTC.

The J gene is TRBJ1-1, the V gene TRBV6-4; 7 bases fit TRBD1. V shed 3 bases, J shed 1 base, and the junction held 2 bases outside the gene matches. This CDR3 comprises 14 residues. CDR1 and CDR2 (germline): MRHNA, SNTAGT. This CDR3 is CASSEQGRNTEAFF. Here the CDR3 DNA reads TGTGCCAGCAGTGAACAGGGGCGGAACACTGAAGCTTTCTTT.

This chain links TRBV5-1 with TRBJ2-5, with TRBD2 identical over 11 bases. The junction had 15 bases not matched to a gene; V was cut back by 3 bases and J by 5 bases. This CDR3 region has 18 residues. Germline CDR1 and CDR2: SGHRS and YFSETQ. CDR3 coding DNA: TGCGCCAGCAGCTACACCACCGGGACTAGCGGCCCCCGGGAGACCCAGTACTTC. It codes for CASSYTTGTSGPRETQYF. Variable domain in full (rest from reference TRBV5-1 and TRBJ2-5): KAGVTQTPRYLIKTRGQQVTLSCSPISGHRSVSWYQQTPGQGLQFLFEYFSETQRNKGNFPGRFSGRQFSNSRSEMNVSTLELGDSALYLCASSYTTGTSGPRETQYFGPGTRLLVL.

The V and J genes are TRBV29-1 and TRBJ1-2; D possibly corresponds to TRBD1 (6 bases). With 4 bases removed from V and 6 bases from J, the gap between germline ends came to 15 bases. The CDR3 contains 13 residues. CDR1 is SQVTM and CDR2 is ANQGSEA in the germline V gene. CDR3: CSVAGERDHGYTF. The CDR3 nucleotides read TGCAGCGTTGCAGGGGAACGCGATCATGGCTACACCTTC.

The CDR3 DNA is TGTGCCAGCAGCTTGTCGTTGAGTCGGGAGACCCAGTACTTC. Translated, it gives CASSLSLSRETQYF. V usage is TRBV5-4 and J usage is TRBJ2-5; D uncertain. The CDR3 covers 14 residues. The germline V and J ends were trimmed by 1 base and 5 bases, with 12 bases remaining between them. Germline-derived CDR1 and CDR2 are SGHNT and YYREEE (reference sequence).

This clone was counted a few times. This chain uses TRBV6-5 with TRBJ1-4; 7 bases align to TRBD1. The V gene's germline CDR1 is MNHEY and CDR2 SVGAGI. V lost 6 bases, J lost 2 bases, and 3 bases stayed unmatched. CDR3 size: 14 residues. The CDR3: CASSPGGTNEKLFF. The CDR3 DNA follows: TGTGCCAGCAGCCCAGGGGGGACTAATGAAAAACTGTTTTTT.

V and J are TRBV5-1 and TRBJ2-1, with D possibly TRBD2 on 6 matching bases. V shed 0 bases and J shed 4 bases, with 11 bases lying between them. CDR1 SGHRS and CDR2 YFSETQ come from the germline V gene. The CDR3 extends over 15 amino acids. DNA for the CDR3: TGCGCCAGCAGCTTGGGGTCCGGGAGTTACAATGAGCAGTTCTTC. It yields the protein CASSLGSGSYNEQFF.

CDR3 DNA: TGTGCCAGCAGCCTGACACTAGCGACAAGAGATACGCAGTATTTT. Residues: CASSLTLATRDTQYF. The V gene is TRBV5-5, the J gene TRBJ2-3; 7 positions match TRBD2. Germline CDR1 reads SGHKS; CDR2 reads YYEKEE (reference sequence). V dropped 4 bases and J dropped 5; count of bases not matched to a gene: 10. The CDR3 is 15 residues long. The complete variable domain, with remaining parts taken from reference TRBV5-5 and TRBJ2-3, reads DAGVTQSPTHLIKTRGQQVTLRCSPISGHKSVSWYQQVLGQGPQFIFQYYEKEERGRGNFPDRFSARQFPNYSSELNVNALLLGDSALYLCASSLTLATRDTQYFGPGTRLTVL.

The sample holds a few counts of this clone. The J gene is TRBJ2-1, the V gene TRBV11-3; D ambiguous. Germline CDR1 is SGHNT and CDR2 is YENEEA. The V end lost 2 bases, the J end lost 6 bases, and 8 bases lay between the germline ends. The CDR3 extends over 13 amino acids. The CDR3 loop is CASSLSQANEQFF. The DNA for the CDR3 is TGTGCCAGCAGCTTAAGCCAGGCCAATGAGCAGTTCTTC.

The J gene is TRBJ2-7, the V gene TRBV28, with D possibly TRBD1 on 6 matching bases. Germline values: CDR1 MDHEN, CDR2 SYDVKM. V was cut by 5 bases and J by 5 bases, with 13 bases left in between. The CDR3 is made up of 13 amino acids. The CDR3 protein is CASSAYRVNEQYF. Written as DNA, the CDR3 is TGTGCCAGCAGTGCATACAGGGTCAACGAGCAGTACTTC.

V is TRBV28 and J is TRBJ2-7; 9 nucleotides agree with TRBD1. The CDR3 sequence is 13 residues long. Per the germline V gene, CDR1 is MDHEN and CDR2 is SYDVKM. The V segment lost 7 bases and the J segment 4 bases; nucleotides outside the gene matches: 5. The CDR3 is CASKGDRVYEQYF. The CDR3 DNA reads TGTGCCAGCAAGGGGGACAGGGTATACGAGCAGTACTTC. The complete variable domain, with remaining parts taken from reference TRBV28 and TRBJ2-7, reads DVKVTQSSRYLVKRTGEKVFLECVQDMDHENMFWYRQDPGLGLRLIYFSYDVKMKEKGDIPEGYSVSREKKERFSLILESASTNQTSMYLCASKGDRVYEQYFGPGTRLTVT.

This clone was counted a few times. The V and J genes are TRBV2 and TRBJ2-2; D unclear. The CDR3 sequence is 15 residues long. Deletions cut 9 bases from V and 5 bases from J, with 19 bases between. The germline CDR1 and CDR2 sequences are SNHLY and FYNNEI. In DNA form, the CDR3 reads TGTGCCAGAGCCTTAACTACGAGTAAAACCGGGGAGCTGTTTTTT. It specifies CARALTTSKTGELFF.

The gene calls are TRBV7-9 and TRBJ2-7; tentatively, D is TRBD2 (5 bases). The germline CDR1 and CDR2 sequences are SEHNR and FQNEAQ (reference sequence). This CDR3 spans 17 amino acids. V was cut by 3 bases and J by 0 bases, with 18 bases left in between. The CDR3 nucleotides are TGTGCCAGCAGCTTCCTGGACGGAGGACCAAGCTCCTACGAGCAGTACTTC. Protein: CASSFLDGGPSSYEQYF.

The chain is built from TRBV3-1 (or the pseudogene TRBV3-2) and TRBJ2-7; D not resolved. From germline, CDR1 is LGHDT and CDR2 YNNKEL (reference sequence). The CDR3 covers 14 residues. V shed 4 bases and J shed 0 bases, with 10 bases lying between them. The CDR3 spells CASSRSRDSYEQYF. CDR3 nucleotide sequence: TGTGCCAGCAGCCGTTCCCGCGACTCCTACGAGCAGTACTTC.

The chain joins TRBV7-2 to TRBJ2-5; possibly TRBD2 for D (7 bases). This CDR3 region has 16 residues. The V end lost 0 bases, the J end lost 5 bases, and 16 bases lay between the germline ends. Germline-derived CDR1 and CDR2 are SGHTA and FQGNSA. CDR3 loop: CASSLAGGQGYETQYF. The CDR3 coding sequence is TGTGCCAGCAGCTTAGCGGGGGGGCAGGGGTATGAGACCCAGTACTTC.

The V gene is TRBV27, the J gene TRBJ2-3; TRBD2 agrees at 13 bases. V trimming: 0 bases; J trimming: 4 bases; junction bases outside the gene matches: 7. This CDR3 has 18 residues. CDR1 and CDR2 (germline): MNHEY, SMNVEV (reference sequence). CDR3 sequence reads: CASSLSITSGGAADTQYF. CDR3 coding DNA: TGTGCCAGCAGTTTATCGATAACTAGCGGGGGGGCAGCAGATACGCAGTATTTT.

This chain connects TRBV28 to TRBJ2-5; 11 bases map to TRBD2. V shed 6 bases and J 2 bases; nucleotides not matched to a gene: 8. The V gene's germline CDR1 is MDHEN and CDR2 SYDVKM. The CDR3 sequence is 16 residues long. As DNA, the CDR3 is TGTGCCAGCAGCCCCACTAGCGGGGGATTACAAGAGACCCAGTACTTC. This sequence encodes CASSPTSGGLQETQYF. The full variable domain, with the rest looked up from reference TRBV28 and TRBJ2-5, is DVKVTQSSRYLVKRTGEKVFLECVQDMDHENMFWYRQDPGLGLRLIYFSYDVKMKEKGDIPEGYSVSREKKERFSLILESASTNQTSMYLCASSPTSGGLQETQYFGPGTRLLVL.

J is TRBJ2-7 and V is TRBV27, with 8 positions matching TRBD2. CDR1 MNHEY and CDR2 SMNVEV come from the germline V gene (reference sequence). V shed 6 bases and J 0 bases; nucleotides not matched to a gene: 10. This CDR3 comprises 16 residues. The CDR3 DNA sequence: TGTGCCAGCAGCCCCGGACTAGCCTGGAGCTCCTACGAGCAGTACTTC. Translated, it gives CASSPGLAWSSYEQYF.

The CDR3 region is CASSQGGPQGDYGYTF. In DNA, the CDR3 is TGTGCCAGCAGCCAAGGGGGCCCACAGGGGGACTATGGCTACACCTTC. V usage is TRBV14 and J usage is TRBJ1-2; 8 positions match TRBD1. V trimming: 1 base; J trimming: 3 bases; junction bases outside the gene matches: 7. Germline CDR1 SGHDN, CDR2 FVKESK. CDR3 size: 16 residues.

The rearrangement uses TRBV9 and TRBJ1-3; D not certain. V shed 4 bases and J shed 0 bases, with 14 bases lying between them. Germline CDR1 reads SGDLS; CDR2 reads YYNGEE. The length of the CDR3 is 16 residues. The CDR3: CASSPLGGDSGNTIYF. Written as DNA, the CDR3 is TGTGCCAGCAGCCCCTTAGGAGGCGACTCTGGAAACACCATATATTTT.

V and J are TRBV27 and TRBJ1-6; no reliable D call. CDR1 and CDR2 from the germline V gene are MNHEY and SMNVEV (reference sequence). V gave up 4 bases and J gave up 0 bases, with 10 bases separating them. This CDR3 region has 16 residues. Here the CDR3 DNA reads TGTGCCAGCAGTTGGTCCCGGAGCTCCTATAATTCACCCCTCCACTTT. Protein: CASSWSRSSYNSPLHF.

J is TRBJ1-3 and V is TRBV28; D might be TRBD1 (5 bases). V was clipped by 1 base and J by 0 bases, with 10 bases between them. CDR3 length: 16 residues. The germline CDR1 and CDR2 sequences are MDHEN and SYDVKM. CDR3 coding DNA: TGTGCCAGCAGTTTATCCGGCAGGGCCTCTGGAAACACCATATATTTT. Translated: CASSLSGRASGNTIYF.

This clone was seen just once. The CDR3 loop reads CASSQELVNTEAFF. The CDR3 DNA follows: TGTGCCAGCAGCCAAGAGTTAGTGAACACTGAAGCTTTCTTT. The chain combines TRBV3-1 (or the pseudogene TRBV3-2) with TRBJ1-1; D call uncertain. Germline V gene sequence: CDR1 LGHDT, CDR2 YNNKEL (reference sequence). V gave up 0 bases and J gave up 0 bases, with 5 bases separating them. The CDR3 has 14 amino acids.

This chain uses TRBV11-2 with TRBJ1-1; 9 nucleotides line up with TRBD1. V lost 1 base, J lost 12 bases, and 6 bases stayed unmatched. Germline V gene data show CDR1 as SGHAT and CDR2 as FQNNGV. The CDR3 contains 13 residues. This CDR3 is CASSLAVDRGTFF. CDR3 bases: TGTGCCAGCAGCTTAGCCGTGGACAGGGGAACTTTCTTT.

The chain couples TRBV15 to TRBJ2-6, with TRBD1 as a possible D gene (5 bases). From germline, CDR1 is LNHNV and CDR2 YYDKDF (reference sequence). Trimming took 1 base from V and 8 from J, leaving 15 bases between them. This CDR3 is built from 16 residues. CDR3 bases: TGTGCCACCAGCAGAGGAGGTCAGGGCGTTACCAACGTCCTGACTTTC. This sequence encodes CATSRGGQGVTNVLTF.

J is TRBJ1-4 and V is TRBV4-2; 11 positions match TRBD1. Germline V gene data show CDR1 as LGHNA and CDR2 as YNFKEQ. V shed 4 bases and J 6 bases; nucleotides not matched to a gene: 4. This CDR3 spans 15 amino acids. The CDR3 spells CASSPGTGGDEKLFF. CDR3 nucleotides: TGTGCCAGCAGCCCAGGGACAGGGGGAGATGAAAAACTGTTTTTT.

The V call is TRBV3-1 (or the pseudogene TRBV3-2), the J call TRBJ2-2; 8 bases fit TRBD2. V was pared by 2 bases and J by 5 bases, with 7 bases of the junction left unmatched. The CDR3 loop spans 16 amino acids. CDR1 is LGHDT and CDR2 is YNNKEL in the germline V gene (reference sequence). CDR3 in DNA: TGTGCCAGCAGCCAAACCGGGACTAGAGGGACCGGGGAGCTGTTTTTT. This encodes CASSQTGTRGTGELFF.

In its sample, this clone was seen once. The V and J genes are TRBV5-4 and TRBJ1-3; D gene ambiguous. Deletions cut 0 bases from V and 4 bases from J, with 8 bases between. The germline gives CDR1 SGHNT, CDR2 YYREEE (reference sequence). The length of the CDR3 is 14 residues. CDR3 amino acids: CASSLGQAGNTIYF. DNA of the CDR3: TGTGCCAGCAGCTTGGGGCAGGCGGGAAACACCATATATTTT.